This passage covers 26 T cell receptor beta chains from one sample sequenced in a study of blood T cell repertoires in COVID-19 (dated by TCRdb to 2018 to 2021). Library prep was done by the immunoSEQ multiplex PCR assay. The table comes from immuneACCESS by way of TCRdb, which keeps in-frame sequences with V and J called. Part of the clones is missing from these tables; in studies checked, under half for an unresolved V gene and the rest for unknown reasons. The sample table contains approximately 180,000 clones; only one count was recorded for roughly 87% of them. The ten biggest clones cover roughly 1.4% of the sample. Source material: peripheral blood. The receptors derive from a woman in her 50s with acute or convalescent COVID-19.

This clone was detected only a few times. The chain carries TRBV6-5 and TRBJ1-1; D not resolved. V lost 0 bases to trimming and J lost 7 bases, with 12 bases between them. This CDR3 region has 14 residues. Germline CDR1 reads MNHEY; CDR2 reads SVGAGI. DNA for the CDR3: TGTGCCAGCAGTTACTCGATGGCAGGCCTTGAAGCTTTCTTT. This gives the protein CASSYSMAGLEAFF.

The J gene is TRBJ1-3, the V gene TRBV5-3; a possible D gene is TRBD1 (5 bases). TRBV5-3 is flagged as an ORF with uncertain function. V was pared by 4 bases and J by 0 bases, with 11 bases between. The CDR3 length is 15 residues. The CDR3 is CARSKTVYSGNTIYF. CDR3 coding DNA: TGTGCCAGAAGCAAGACAGTCTACTCTGGAAACACCATATATTTT.

This clone is a singleton in its sample. The chain combines TRBV30 with TRBJ2-5, with D possibly matching TRBD2 (5 bases). The germline V gene encodes CDR1 GTSNPN and CDR2 SVGIG (reference sequence). The CDR3 has 15 residues. The V and J ends lost 0 bases and 5 bases respectively, with 16 bases between them. The CDR3 nucleotides are TGTGCCTGGAGTGTAAGGAGAGGGTCGTGGGAGACCCAGTACTTC. Protein product: CAWSVRRGSWETQYF.

This clone has just one count. The chain employs TRBV24-1 and TRBJ1-3; perhaps TRBD1 as D (6 bases). The CDR3 loop spans 14 amino acids. Germline lookup yields CDR1 KGHDR and CDR2 SFDVKD. V lost 3 bases, J lost 2 bases, and 7 bases lay in between. The CDR3 loop reads CATSDTGTGNTIYF. The CDR3 coding sequence is TGTGCCACCAGTGATACAGGGACTGGAAACACCATATATTTT.

This clone was seen a handful of times. V usage is TRBV7-2 and J usage is TRBJ2-5; 9 bases match TRBD2. Germline trimming cut 0 bases from V and 4 bases from J; bases unmatched to any gene: 6. The CDR3 covers 16 residues. Germline assignment: CDR1 SGHTA and CDR2 FQGNSA. CDR3 loop: CASSLAGSGRGETQYF. As DNA, the CDR3 is TGTGCCAGCAGCTTAGCGGGTAGCGGGAGAGGAGAGACCCAGTACTTC. The full variable domain, with the rest looked up from reference TRBV7-2 and TRBJ2-5, is GAGVSQSPSNKVTEKGKDVELRCDPISGHTALYWYRQSLGQGLEFLIYFQGNSAPDKSGLPSDRFSAERTGGSVSTLTIQRTQQEDSAVYLCASSLAGSGRGETQYFGPGTRLLVL.

The chain couples TRBV10-2 to TRBJ1-2; a weak D match, TRBD1 (6 bases). The CDR3 contains 13 residues. Germline-derived CDR1 and CDR2 are WSHSY and SAAADI. Trimming removed 5 bases at V and 4 bases at J, with 11 bases between. Here the CDR3 DNA reads TGCGCCAGCAGTCCAGGGGCCGCCTATGGCTACACCTTC. Translated, it gives CASSPGAAYGYTF.

This chain connects TRBV15 to TRBJ1-3; 7 bases line up with TRBD1. This CDR3 is built from 17 residues. Germline V CDR1 and CDR2: LNHNV, YYDKDF (reference sequence). Losses at the gene ends were 0 bases for V and 0 bases for J; bases not matched to a gene: 5. The CDR3 is CATSRDSPGGSGNTIYF. The CDR3 nucleotides read TGTGCCACCAGCAGAGATTCTCCAGGGGGCTCTGGAAACACCATATATTTT.

V usage is TRBV10-3 and J usage is TRBJ2-3, with 7 bases identical to TRBD2. The germline V gene has CDR1 ENHRY and CDR2 SYGVKD. Losses at the gene ends were 9 bases for V and 5 bases for J; bases not matched to a gene: 14. The length of the CDR3 is 15 residues. CDR3 protein: CAINSGGRAGDTQYF. The CDR3 region has the DNA TGTGCCATTAACTCTGGAGGGAGGGCCGGAGATACGCAGTATTTT.

The chain couples TRBV3-1 (or the pseudogene TRBV3-2) to TRBJ1-2; no firm D call. V lost 0 bases to trimming and J lost 8 bases, with 7 bases between them. Germline lookup yields CDR1 LGHDT and CDR2 YNNKEL (reference sequence). The CDR3 is 12 amino acids. The CDR3 DNA is TGTGCCAGCAGCCAAGATCCCGTCGGCTACACCTTC. As protein: CASSQDPVGYTF.

The J gene is TRBJ1-1, the V gene TRBV7-8; D is perhaps TRBD1 (6 bases). Germline CDR1 reads SGHVS; CDR2 reads FQNEAQ. V lost 4 bases, J lost 5 bases, and 14 bases lay in between. The CDR3 spans 14 residues. The CDR3 protein is CASSSPDRMTEAFF. The CDR3 DNA reads TGTGCCAGCAGCTCCCCCGACAGGATGACTGAAGCTTTCTTT.

The chain combines TRBV29-1 with TRBJ2-7; D possibly corresponds to TRBD2 (6 bases). Trimming took 6 bases from V and 2 from J, leaving 14 bases between them. This CDR3 is 13 amino acids long. CDR1 SQVTM and CDR2 ANQGSEA come from the germline V gene. The CDR3 reads CSVLWSGAYEQYF. CDR3 DNA: TGCAGCGTCCTCTGGTCGGGGGCCTACGAGCAGTACTTC.

The rearrangement uses TRBV7-9 and TRBJ1-3, with D possibly being TRBD1 (6 bases). V was pared by 1 base and J by 0 bases, with 7 bases between. The germline gives CDR1 SEHNR, CDR2 FQNEAQ (reference sequence). The CDR3 totals 15 residues. As DNA, the CDR3 is TGTGCCAGCAGCTTAGGAGGGGGCTCTGGAAACACCATATATTTT. Translated: CASSLGGGSGNTIYF.

The chain joins TRBV29-1 to TRBJ1-1; D may be TRBD1 (5 bases). Germline CDR1 reads SQVTM; CDR2 reads ANQGSEA. Trimming removed 6 bases at V and 5 bases at J, with 16 bases between. CDR3 length: 13 residues. The CDR3 sequence: CSVAGRAGTEAFF. As DNA, the CDR3 is TGCAGCGTCGCCGGCAGGGCGGGAACTGAAGCTTTCTTT. The full variable domain, its missing parts supplied by reference TRBV29-1 and TRBJ1-1, is SAVISQKPSRDICQRGTSLTIQCQVDSQVTMMFWYRQQPGQSLTLIATANQGSEATYESGFVIDKFPISRPNLTFSTLTVSNMSPEDSSIYLCSVAGRAGTEAFFGQGTRLTVV.

The genes are TRBV7-6 and TRBJ2-1; 8 bases line up with TRBD2. CDR1 is SGHVS and CDR2 is FNYEAQ in the germline V gene. V was clipped by 1 base and J by 10 bases; unmatched bases: 9. This CDR3 region has 15 residues. CDR3 amino acids: CASSLGGRGAGEQFF. The DNA of the CDR3 is TGTGCCAGCAGCTTAGGGGGGCGGGGGGCCGGAGAGCAGTTCTTC.

The chain couples TRBV18 to TRBJ2-3; D is possibly TRBD1 (6 bases). V was clipped by 3 bases and J by 2 bases, with 24 bases between them. This CDR3 has 19 residues. Germline V gene sequence: CDR1 KGHSH, CDR2 LQKENI. CDR3 loop: CASSPSGMLDSRATDTQYF. The DNA for the CDR3 is TGTGCCAGCTCACCGTCGGGAATGTTGGACAGTCGTGCCACAGATACGCAGTATTTT.

This sequence joins TRBV7-2 and TRBJ2-3, with D perhaps TRBD2 (5 bases). The germline V gene encodes CDR1 SGHTA and CDR2 FQGNSA. V lost 6 bases and J 2 bases, leaving 12 bases between the germline ends. This CDR3 is 14 amino acids long. CDR3 amino acids: CASRSLASTDTQYF. The DNA for the CDR3 is TGTGCCAGCAGATCTCTAGCTTCCACAGATACGCAGTATTTT.

J is TRBJ2-6 and V is TRBV4-3, with 9 bases that match TRBD1. This CDR3 region has 19 residues. The germline CDR1 and CDR2 sequences are LGHNA and YSLEER. V was clipped by 0 bases and J by 0 bases; unmatched bases: 6. The CDR3 loop is CASSQEWGTGNSGANVLTF. CDR3 bases: TGCGCCAGCAGCCAAGAATGGGGGACAGGGAACTCTGGGGCCAACGTCCTGACTTTC.

This clone has more than one count but fewer than ten. V usage is TRBV5-1 and J usage is TRBJ2-7, with a weak D call TRBD2 (5 bases). From germline, CDR1 is SGHRS and CDR2 YFSETQ. This CDR3 contains 14 residues. Trimming cost V 0 bases and J 4 bases, with 11 bases left between them. CDR3 bases: TGCGCCAGCAGCTTGGGCGCGGGTCCTTACGAGCAGTACTTC. Translating gives CASSLGAGPYEQYF.

The chain is built from TRBV20-1 and TRBJ2-1, with D unclear. The germline V gene has CDR1 DFQATT and CDR2 SNEGSKA (reference sequence). The V end lost 6 bases, the J end lost 6 bases, and 9 bases lay between the germline ends. The CDR3 loop spans 11 amino acids. The CDR3 DNA reads TGCAGTGCCTCCTTTATCAATGAGCAGTTCTTC. This gives the protein CSASFINEQFF.

The rearrangement uses TRBV10-2 and TRBJ2-7, with D perhaps TRBD1 (6 bases). CDR3 length equals 17 residues. The germline V gene encodes CDR1 WSHSY and CDR2 SAAADI. Deletions cut 4 bases from V and 2 bases from J, with 21 bases between. CDR3 nucleotides: TGCGCCAGCAGTGGACGACTAACAGGGCGGATTCCCTACGAGCAGTACTTC. As protein: CASSGRLTGRIPYEQYF.

The CDR3 coding sequence is TGTGCCAGCAGTATGCGTGCGGGACAGGGCTACTCCTACGAGCAGTACTTC. Encoded protein: CASSMRAGQGYSYEQYF. The rearrangement joins TRBV6-2 or TRBV6-3 to TRBJ2-7, with 9 positions matching TRBD1. Trimming at V came to 5 bases and at J to 0 bases, leaving 11 bases not matched to a gene. This CDR3 has 17 amino acids. Germline V CDR1 and CDR2: MNHEY, SVGEGT.

V gene TRBV5-1 combines with J gene TRBJ2-3, with 11 bases lining up with TRBD2. Per germline, CDR1 SGHRS and CDR2 YFSETQ. V gave up 0 bases and J gave up 6 bases; unmatched junction bases: 3. This CDR3 has 15 amino acids. DNA for the CDR3: TGCGCCAGCAGCTTGGTAGCGGGAGGGCACGATACGCAGTATTTT. Translation gives CASSLVAGGHDTQYF.

The chain recombines TRBV15 with TRBJ2-1; 8 nucleotides match TRBD2. The CDR3 is made up of 13 amino acids. Trimming removed 8 bases from V and 7 bases from J; junction bases left unmatched: 7. Germline V gene data show CDR1 as LNHNV and CDR2 as YYDKDF (reference sequence). CDR3: CATFKRGLNEQFF. CDR3 coding DNA: TGTGCCACCTTCAAGCGGGGGTTAAATGAGCAGTTCTTC.

The V gene is TRBV2, the J gene TRBJ1-1; 7 bases align to TRBD1. The CDR3 is 12 residues long. Germline values: CDR1 SNHLY, CDR2 FYNNEI. The ends lost 8 bases at V and 3 bases at J; junction bases unmatched: 3. CDR3 nucleotides: TGTGCCAGCGATGGACAGGACACTGAAGCTTTCTTT. It yields the protein CASDGQDTEAFF.

The sample holds one count of this clone. The chain recombines TRBV6-2 or TRBV6-3 with TRBJ1-5, with D unclear. Per germline, CDR1 MNHEY and CDR2 SVGEGT. This CDR3 contains 18 residues. V lost 5 bases, J lost 2 bases, and 22 bases lay in between. Written as DNA, the CDR3 is TGTGCCAGCAGTGCCATCCCCGGGTCCTATGGCGGCAATCAGCCCCAGCATTTT. Protein: CASSAIPGSYGGNQPQHF.

The chain combines TRBV12-5 with TRBJ1-2; 10 bases fit TRBD1. Per germline, CDR1 LGHNT and CDR2 FRNRAP. Trimming took 2 bases from V and 4 from J; bases not matched to a gene: 7. The CDR3 sequence is 16 residues long. CDR3 in DNA: TGTGCTAGTGGTTTGAGACAGGGGGCTTTGAGCTATGGCTACACCTTC. Its translation: CASGLRQGALSYGYTF.